This TCR beta chain was identified during a study of beta chain features in type 1 diabetes. Study-wide results and limits: Compared to healthy donors, patients appeared to have naive, central memory and Treg TCRB repertoires that were more alike. Moderate yet significant TCRB CDR3 shortening was seen in Type 1 diabetes patients in all four CD4+ subsets.

The V gene lost 1 base and the J gene lost 4 bases, with 11 bases spanning the gap. Germline loops: CDR1 SGDLS, CDR2 YYNGEE. CDR3 size: 14 residues. Expressed TCRB transcripts were sequenced because the entire RNA isolate underwent reverse transcription. Sequencing was performed with immunoSEQ multiplex PCR; in TCRdb, only in-frame clones are kept and a portion is missing. The table has tens of thousands of clones, 40% to 65% seen once. Remarks on this clone: The antigen is unknown.

This receptor was identified in a woman aged 40 to 55 with type 1 diabetes. The sequencing sample was made of Tregs from blood. The chain recombines TRBV9 with TRBJ1-1, with D possibly matching TRBD1 (6 bases). The CDR3 coding sequence is TGTGCCAGCAGCGTAACAGGGAAAGGCACTGAAGCTTTCTTT. It specifies CASSVTGKGTEAFF.